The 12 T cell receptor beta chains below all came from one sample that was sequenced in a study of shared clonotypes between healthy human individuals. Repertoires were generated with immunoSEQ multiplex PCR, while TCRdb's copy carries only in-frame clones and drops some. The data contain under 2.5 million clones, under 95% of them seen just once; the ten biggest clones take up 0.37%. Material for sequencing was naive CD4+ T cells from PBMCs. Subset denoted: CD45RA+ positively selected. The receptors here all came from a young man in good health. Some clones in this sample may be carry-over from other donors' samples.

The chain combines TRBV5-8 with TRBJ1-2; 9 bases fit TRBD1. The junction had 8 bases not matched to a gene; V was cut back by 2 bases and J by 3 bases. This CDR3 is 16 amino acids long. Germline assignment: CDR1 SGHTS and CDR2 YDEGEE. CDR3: CASSLPGQGYYYGYTF. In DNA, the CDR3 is TGTGCCAGCAGCTTACCGGGACAGGGTTATTACTATGGCTACACCTTC.

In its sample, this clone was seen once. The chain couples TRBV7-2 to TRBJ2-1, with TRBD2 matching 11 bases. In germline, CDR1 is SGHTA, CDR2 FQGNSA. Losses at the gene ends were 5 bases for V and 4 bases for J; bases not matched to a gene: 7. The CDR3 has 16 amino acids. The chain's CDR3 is CASSPIAGGTYNEQFF. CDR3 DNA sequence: TGTGCCAGCAGCCCAATAGCGGGAGGGACATACAATGAGCAGTTCTTC.

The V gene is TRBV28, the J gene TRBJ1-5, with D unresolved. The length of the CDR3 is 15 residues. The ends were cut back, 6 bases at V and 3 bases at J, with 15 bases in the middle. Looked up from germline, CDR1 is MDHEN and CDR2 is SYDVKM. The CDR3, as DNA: TGTGCCAGCAGCTCACCTACAGATTTCAATCAGCCCCAGCATTTT. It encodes CASSSPTDFNQPQHF.

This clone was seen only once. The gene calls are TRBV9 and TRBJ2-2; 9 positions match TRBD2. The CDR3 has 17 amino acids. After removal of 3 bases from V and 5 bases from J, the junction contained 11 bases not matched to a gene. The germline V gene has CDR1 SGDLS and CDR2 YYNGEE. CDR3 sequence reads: CASSARVAGEGTGELFF. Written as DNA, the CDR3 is TGTGCCAGCAGCGCGAGGGTAGCGGGAGAGGGGACCGGGGAGCTGTTTTTT.

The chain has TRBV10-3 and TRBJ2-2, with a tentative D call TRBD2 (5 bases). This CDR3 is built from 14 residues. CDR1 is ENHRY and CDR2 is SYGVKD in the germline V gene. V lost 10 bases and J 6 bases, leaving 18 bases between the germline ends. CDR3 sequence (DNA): TGTGCCACCCAAAGCGGTATATCGGCCGGGGAGCTGTTTTTT. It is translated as CATQSGISAGELFF.

The CDR3 DNA reads TGCAGCGTTGACGGGACAGGGGCGGCCGGCACAGATACGCAGTATTTT. Amino acid sequence: CSVDGTGAAGTDTQYF. The genes are TRBV29-1 and TRBJ2-3, with 10 bases fitting TRBD1. Germline lookup yields CDR1 SQVTM and CDR2 ANQGSEA. This CDR3 is 16 amino acids long. After removal of 3 bases from V and 1 base from J, the junction contained 7 bases not matched to a gene.

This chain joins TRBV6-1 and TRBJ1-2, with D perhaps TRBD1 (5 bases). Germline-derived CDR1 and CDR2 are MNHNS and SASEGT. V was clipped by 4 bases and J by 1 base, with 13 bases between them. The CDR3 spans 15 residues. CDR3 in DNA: TGTGCCAGCAGTGGCGGGGGTACAAATAACTATGGCTACACCTTC. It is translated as CASSGGGTNNYGYTF.

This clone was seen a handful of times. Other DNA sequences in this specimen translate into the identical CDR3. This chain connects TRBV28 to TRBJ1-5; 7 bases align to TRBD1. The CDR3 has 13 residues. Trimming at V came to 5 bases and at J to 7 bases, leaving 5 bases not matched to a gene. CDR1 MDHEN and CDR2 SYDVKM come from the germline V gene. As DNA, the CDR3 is TGTGCCAGCAGTACAGGGGTGGCACAGCCCCAGCATTTT. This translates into CASSTGVAQPQHF.

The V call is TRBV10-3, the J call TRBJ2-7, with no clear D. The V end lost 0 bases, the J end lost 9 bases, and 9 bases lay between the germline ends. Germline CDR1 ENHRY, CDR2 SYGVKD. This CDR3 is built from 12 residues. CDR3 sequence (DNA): TGTGCCATCAGTGAGTCAGGGCCGGGGCAGTACTTC. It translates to CAISESGPGQYF.

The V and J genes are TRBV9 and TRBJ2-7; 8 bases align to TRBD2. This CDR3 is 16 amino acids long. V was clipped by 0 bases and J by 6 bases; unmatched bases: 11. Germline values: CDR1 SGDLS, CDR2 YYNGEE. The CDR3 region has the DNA TGTGCCAGCAGCGTAGAACCCCATGCGGGAGGCTCCGAGCAGTACTTC. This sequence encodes CASSVEPHAGGSEQYF.

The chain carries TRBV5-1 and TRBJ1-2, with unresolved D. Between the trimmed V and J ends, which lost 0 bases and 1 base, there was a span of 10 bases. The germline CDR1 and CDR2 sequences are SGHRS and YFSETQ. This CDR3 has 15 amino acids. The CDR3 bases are TGCGCCAGCAGCTTGGTTGGCAGCGTTAACTATGGCTACACCTTC. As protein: CASSLVGSVNYGYTF.

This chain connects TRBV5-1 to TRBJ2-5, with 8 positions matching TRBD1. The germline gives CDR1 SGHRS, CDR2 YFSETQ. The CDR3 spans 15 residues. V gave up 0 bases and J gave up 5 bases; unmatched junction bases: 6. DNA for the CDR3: TGCGCCAGCAGCTTGGGACCAGGGGGCAGCGAGACCCAGTACTTC. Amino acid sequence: CASSLGPGGSETQYF. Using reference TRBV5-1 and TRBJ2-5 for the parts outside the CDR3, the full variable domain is KAGVTQTPRYLIKTRGQQVTLSCSPISGHRSVSWYQQTPGQGLQFLFEYFSETQRNKGNFPGRFSGRQFSNSRSEMNVSTLELGDSALYLCASSLGPGGSETQYFGPGTRLLVL.